This T cell receptor beta chain was retrieved from a study of beta chain features in type 1 diabetes. Across the whole study: There were some 110 million sorted cells examined across all samples.

The sequenced template was cDNA made from the entire isolated RNA. Clones were sequenced by immunoSEQ multiplex PCR, and TCRdb holds only the in-frame ones, with some missing. The table records about 620,000 clones, about 16% of them present only once. General study results and limits: Insertions were fewer and deletions more numerous at VDJ junctions in type 1 diabetes patients.

This clone has more than one count but fewer than ten. The antigen is not known. Within the sample, other DNA sequences also encode this same CDR3. The sequenced sample was naive CD4+ T cells from blood. This sequence was found in a man aged 18-30 years in good health.

DNA for the CDR3: TGCGCCAGCAGCTCCGGACAGGGATCCTACAATGAGCAGTTCTTC. It translates to CASSSGQGSYNEQFF. The chain employs TRBV5-1 and TRBJ2-1, with 8 bases aligning to TRBD1. This CDR3 is built from 15 residues. Germline trimming cut 3 bases from V and 1 base from J; bases unmatched to any gene: 3. In germline, CDR1 is SGHRS, CDR2 YFSETQ.